This paragraph covers one T cell receptor (beta chain) sequence. The data stem from a study of blood T cell repertoires in COVID-19. Overall study: There were acute and convalescent COVID-19 samples, and they came from the United States, Italy and Spain. T cells, B-cell-depleted T cells, or PBMCs supplied cDNA or gDNA.

Original data processing: Nucleated cell counts were estimated from reference gene primer amplification. TCRdb keeps only in-frame clones here, not all; method: immunoSEQ multiplex PCR. V, J and clone size derive from that table, while D and trimming were established from the DNA sequence. The sample yields 35,000 to 50,000 clones, roughly 84% seen once. The CDR3 is 17 amino acids. The sequence was collected from a human donor in a cohort sampled during active COVID-19. The sample was peripheral blood. The chain employs TRBV21-1 and TRBJ2-2; TRBD2 is the table's D call, not checked against the DNA. TRBV21-1 represents a pseudogene. The CDR3 bases are TGTGCCAGCAGCAAAGGCGGCGGGGGGGCCGTTACCGGGGAGCTGTTTTTT. Translated, it gives CASSKGGGGAVTGELFF.